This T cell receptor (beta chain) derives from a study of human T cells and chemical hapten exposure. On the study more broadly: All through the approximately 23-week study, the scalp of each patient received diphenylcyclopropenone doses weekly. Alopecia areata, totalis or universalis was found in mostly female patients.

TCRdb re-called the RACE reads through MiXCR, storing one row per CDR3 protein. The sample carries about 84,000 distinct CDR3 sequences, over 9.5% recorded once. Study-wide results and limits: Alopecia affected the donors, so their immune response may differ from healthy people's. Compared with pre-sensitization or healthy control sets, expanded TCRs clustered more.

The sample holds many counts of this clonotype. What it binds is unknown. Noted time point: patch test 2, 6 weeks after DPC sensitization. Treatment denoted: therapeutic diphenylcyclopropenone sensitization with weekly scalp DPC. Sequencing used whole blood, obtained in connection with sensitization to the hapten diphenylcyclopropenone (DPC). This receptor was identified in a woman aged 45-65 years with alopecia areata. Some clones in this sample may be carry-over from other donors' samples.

Here the CDR3 reads CASSGTSIYEQYF. CDR3 bases: TGTGCCAGCTCCGGGACTAGCATCTACGAGCAGTACTTC. The rearrangement uses TRBV6-1 and TRBJ2-7, with TRBD2 identical over 9 bases. The CDR3 runs to 13 residues. With V trimmed by 8 bases and J by 3 bases, 5 bases remained unmatched. CDR1 MNHNS and CDR2 SASEGT come from the germline V gene.